This entry lists 6 T cell receptor beta chains sequenced from one sample in a study of blood T cell repertoires in COVID-19. Assay: immunoSEQ multiplex PCR; the TCRdb copy retains only in-frame clones and omits some. The profile shows fewer than 250,000 clones, about 87% of them singletons. The specimen sequenced was peripheral blood. The receptors derive from a man aged 65 to 85 with acute or convalescent COVID-19.

The chain links TRBV18 to TRBJ1-5; possibly TRBD1 for D (6 bases). Germline V gives CDR1 KGHSH, CDR2 LQKENI. The CDR3 consists of 16 residues. V was shortened by 4 bases and J by 1 base, with 14 bases between the two germline ends. The CDR3 reads CASSLQGPGSNQPQHF. For the CDR3, the DNA is TGTGCCAGCTCACTGCAGGGGCCAGGGAGCAATCAGCCCCAGCATTTT.

The CDR3 is CASSFNLPRGAFF. The CDR3 DNA is TGTGCCAGCAGTTTTAATCTTCCCAGGGGAGCTTTCTTT. V usage is TRBV28 and J usage is TRBJ1-1; D is possibly TRBD1 (6 bases). Germline V lookup: CDR1 MDHEN, CDR2 SYDVKM. Trimming took 3 bases from V and 10 from J, leaving 15 bases between them. This CDR3 spans 13 amino acids.

J is TRBJ1-3 and V is TRBV2; perhaps TRBD1 as D (5 bases). The germline V gene encodes CDR1 SNHLY and CDR2 FYNNEI. Trimming cost V 8 bases and J 2 bases, with 10 bases left between them. The length of the CDR3 is 13 residues. CDR3 nucleotide sequence: TGTGCCAGCTGGAGACAGCCTGGAAACACCATATATTTT. Residues: CASWRQPGNTIYF.

This clone was seen more than once but under ten times. The genes are TRBV5-6 and TRBJ2-6; TRBD1 aligns across 9 bases. This CDR3 spans 17 amino acids. The J segment lost 1 base and the V segment lost 2 bases, leaving 4 bases of the junction unmatched. Germline V gene sequence: CDR1 SGHDT, CDR2 YYEEEE. The CDR3 protein is CASSLQGAWSGANVLTF. In nucleotides, the CDR3 is TGTGCCAGCAGCTTACAGGGGGCCTGGTCTGGGGCCAACGTCCTGACTTTC.

J is TRBJ1-5 and V is TRBV19; D remains unclear. V was trimmed by 2 bases and J by 1 base, leaving 9 bases between them. CDR1 is LNHDA, CDR2 SQIVND, per germline (reference sequence). The CDR3 is made up of 15 amino acids. DNA of the CDR3: TGTGCCAGTAGTATACAAGGGAGGAGCAATCAGCCCCAGCATTTT. Protein sequence: CASSIQGRSNQPQHF. The whole variable domain, remainder taken from reference TRBV19 and TRBJ1-5, is DGGITQSPKYLFRKEGQNVTLSCEQNLNHDAMYWYRQDPGQGLRLIYYSQIVNDFQKGDIAEGYSVSREKKESFPLTVTSAQKNPTAFYLCASSIQGRSNQPQHFGDGTRLSIL.

This chain connects TRBV7-3 to TRBJ2-1; a weak D match, TRBD2 (6 bases). Germline V gene sequence: CDR1 SGHTA, CDR2 FQGTGA. This CDR3 is 16 amino acids long. Trimming took 5 bases from V and 0 from J, leaving 14 bases between them. The CDR3 reads CASSPAGGSSYNEQFF. The CDR3 nucleotides are TGTGCCAGCAGCCCGGCCGGAGGGAGCTCCTACAATGAGCAGTTCTTC.